A single sample gave rise to the 8 T cell receptor beta chains below, sequenced in a study of Ad26.COV2.S vaccination and SARS-CoV-2 variants. Treatment reported: around 19 received Ad26.COV2.S at low or high dose, single or two shots; roughly five received placebo; per-sample allocation not given. Samples came from day 63 after the first vaccine or placebo injection. The method was immunoSEQ multiplex PCR; TCRdb's version includes in-frame clones alone and lacks a portion of them. This sample carries about 350,000 clones, roughly 89% of them seen once, and the ten largest clones take about 4.6%. Sequences were derived from peripheral blood, sampled in a trial of Ad26.COV2.S vaccine versus placebo. These receptors were taken from a person between 18 and 60 years old who received the Ad26.COV2.S COVID-19 vaccine or a placebo.

The J gene is TRBJ1-4, the V gene TRBV7-9; the D gene is possibly TRBD1 (5 bases). Per germline, CDR1 SEHNR and CDR2 FQNEAQ (reference sequence). Trimming stripped 5 bases from V and 1 base from J, with 14 bases between. This CDR3 comprises 16 residues. CDR3 protein: CASSRVGGGTNEKLFF. The CDR3 nucleotides read TGTGCCAGCAGCCGTGTCGGGGGTGGAACTAATGAAAAACTGTTTTTT. Based on the CDR3 plus reference TRBV7-9 and TRBJ1-4, the full variable domain is DTGVSQNPRHKITKRGQNVTFRCDPISEHNRLYWYRQTLGQGPEFLTYFQNEAQLEKSRLLSDRFSAERPKGSFSTLEIQRTEQGDSAMYLCASSRVGGGTNEKLFFGSGTQLSVL.

The chain has TRBV24-1 and TRBJ2-1, with D perhaps TRBD1 or TRBD2 (6 bases each). The CDR3 has 16 residues. From germline, CDR1 is KGHDR and CDR2 SFDVKD. Between the trimmed V and J ends, which lost 4 bases and 7 bases, there was a span of 19 bases. The CDR3 DNA sequence: TGTGCCACCAGTGACGCGAAGGGGGGCCGATGGAATGAGCAGTTCTTC. This translates into CATSDAKGGRWNEQFF.

The chain is built from TRBV4-3 and TRBJ2-7, with 9 positions matching TRBD1. Losses at the gene ends were 0 bases for V and 4 bases for J; bases not matched to a gene: 16. The germline V gene has CDR1 LGHNA and CDR2 YSLEER. This CDR3 comprises 19 residues. The CDR3, as DNA: TGCGCCAGCAGCCAAGACACGGGCGACGGGACAGGGCGGCTATACGAGCAGTACTTC. Translating it yields CASSQDTGDGTGRLYEQYF.

The chain recombines TRBV11-2 with TRBJ2-1; D is uncertain. V was pared by 3 bases and J by 3 bases, with 9 bases between. The CDR3 loop spans 14 amino acids. CDR1 and CDR2 from the germline V gene are SGHAT and FQNNGV. The CDR3 is CASSFGSNYNEQFF. The CDR3 DNA is TGTGCCAGCAGCTTTGGTAGTAACTACAATGAGCAGTTCTTC.

This sequence joins TRBV5-4 and TRBJ2-7, with a tentative D call TRBD1 (6 bases). The CDR3 consists of 14 residues. Germline-derived CDR1 and CDR2 are SGHNT and YYREEE (reference sequence). Trimming took 3 bases from V and 7 from J, leaving 17 bases between them. DNA for the CDR3: TGTGCCAGCAGCTCCCTGACAGGATCACGGGAGCAGTACTTC. Its translation: CASSSLTGSREQYF.

This clone was seen once. V gene TRBV5-6 combines with J gene TRBJ1-1; D may be TRBD1 (5 bases). Trimming took 4 bases from V and 1 from J, leaving 11 bases between them. Looked up from germline, CDR1 is SGHDT and CDR2 is YYEEEE. This CDR3 spans 14 amino acids. The CDR3 here is CASSLDRTNTEAFF. The CDR3 DNA is TGTGCCAGCAGCCTAGACAGAACGAACACTGAAGCTTTCTTT.

J is TRBJ1-1 and V is TRBV15, with D possibly matching TRBD1 (5 bases). The CDR3 has 16 residues. The V gene's germline CDR1 is LNHNV and CDR2 YYDKDF (reference sequence). V shed 0 bases and J shed 6 bases, with 17 bases lying between them. CDR3 amino acids: CATSRDVGVRGPEAFF. CDR3 in DNA: TGTGCCACCAGCAGAGATGTTGGGGTTCGGGGACCTGAAGCTTTCTTT.

The chain joins TRBV4-1 to TRBJ2-3; 7 nucleotides agree with TRBD1. Germline lookup yields CDR1 MGHRA and CDR2 YSYEKL. After removal of 3 bases from V and 1 base from J, the junction contained 1 base not matched to a gene. The CDR3 spans 14 residues. CDR3 bases: TGCGCCAGCAGCCATGACAGGGGCACAGATACGCAGTATTTT. This codes for CASSHDRGTDTQYF.